Below are 31 T cell receptor beta chains sequenced from a single sample in a study of technical replicates of blood from a handful of donors. The assay was immunoSEQ multiplex PCR, and TCRdb's table has in-frame clones only and misses some. The sample carries around 76,000 clones, under 99% recorded once. The sequenced sample consisted of T cells isolated from PBMCs. Receptor source: a human donor in good health.

The chain couples TRBV11-1 to TRBJ1-2; maybe TRBD1 (5 bases). Between the trimmed V and J ends, which lost 2 bases and 3 bases, there was a span of 7 bases. Germline V gene sequence: CDR1 SGHAT, CDR2 FQDESV (reference sequence). The CDR3 is 13 residues long. CDR3 nucleotide sequence: TGTGCCAGCAGCTTAAGCAGGGACTATGGCTACACCTTC. Translating gives CASSLSRDYGYTF.

The genes are TRBV6-1 and TRBJ2-7, with D perhaps TRBD2 (5 bases). V was cut by 0 bases and J by 5 bases, with 17 bases left in between. Germline loops: CDR1 MNHNS, CDR2 SASEGT. This CDR3 contains 16 residues. CDR3 nucleotide sequence: TGTGCCAGCAGTGAAGCTGTGGGAGAGGGAGAAGACGAGCAGTACTTC. Encoded protein: CASSEAVGEGEDEQYF.

The rearrangement links TRBV5-1 to TRBJ1-1; 7 bases align to TRBD1. The germline V gene has CDR1 SGHRS and CDR2 YFSETQ. The V segment lost 4 bases and the J segment 6 bases; nucleotides outside the gene matches: 9. The CDR3 totals 14 residues. In DNA form, the CDR3 reads TGCGCCAGCAGCCGTGACAGGGTGTATTCTGAAGCTTTCTTT. Residues: CASSRDRVYSEAFF.

This CDR3 reads CASSGDGTAAFGYTF. As DNA, the CDR3 is TGCGCCAGCAGTGGCGATGGGACAGCCGCTTTTGGCTACACCTTC. The chain employs TRBV10-2 and TRBJ1-2, with 7 bases identical to TRBD1. This CDR3 region has 15 residues. Germline CDR1 WSHSY, CDR2 SAAADI. The V segment lost 4 bases and the J segment 7 bases; nucleotides outside the gene matches: 12.

The rearrangement uses TRBV7-4 and TRBJ2-5, with D possibly being TRBD1 (5 bases). V lost 4 bases and J lost 5, with 14 bases in between. From germline, CDR1 is SGHVT and CDR2 SQSDAQ. CDR3 length equals 14 residues. As DNA, the CDR3 is TGTGCCAGCAGCTCCGTCGAAGGGGATGAGACCCAGTACTTC. This sequence encodes CASSSVEGDETQYF.

The rearrangement joins TRBV11-2 to TRBJ2-5, with 8 bases aligning to TRBD1. Germline V CDR1 and CDR2: SGHAT, FQNNGV. V shed 0 bases and J 3 bases; nucleotides not matched to a gene: 9. CDR3 length equals 17 residues. CDR3 region: CASSLDLWDRLEETQYF. DNA for the CDR3: TGTGCCAGCAGCTTAGACCTATGGGACAGGCTGGAAGAGACCCAGTACTTC.

The V gene is TRBV13, the J gene TRBJ2-3; D is unresolved. Germline loops: CDR1 PRHDT, CDR2 FYEKMQ (reference sequence). With 5 bases removed from V and 4 bases from J, the gap between germline ends came to 10 bases. The CDR3 covers 13 residues. The CDR3 DNA follows: TGTGCCAGCAGCCCCGAGGTGTCAGATACGCAGTATTTT. It encodes CASSPEVSDTQYF.

V is TRBV18 and J is TRBJ1-4; no clear D. Germline V gives CDR1 KGHSH, CDR2 LQKENI. V gave up 1 base and J gave up 7 bases, with 7 bases separating them. This CDR3 comprises 13 residues. CDR3 nucleotide sequence: TGTGCCAGCTCACCACTCGAGGCTGAAAAACTGTTTTTT. It yields the protein CASSPLEAEKLFF.

This chain uses TRBV5-1 with TRBJ2-3; TRBD1 aligns across 11 bases. CDR1 SGHRS and CDR2 YFSETQ come from the germline V gene. This CDR3 spans 18 amino acids. V lost 3 bases and J lost 1; bases outside the gene matches: 10. The CDR3 region has the DNA TGCGCCAGCAGCTCGGAAGGGACAGGGGGTCGGGGCACAGATACGCAGTATTTT. Translation: CASSSEGTGGRGTDTQYF.

This clone came up once. The V and J genes are TRBV11-2 and TRBJ1-3; no firm D call. Germline CDR1 and CDR2: SGHAT and FQNNGV. The CDR3 has 13 amino acids. V lost 3 bases, J lost 0 bases, and 3 bases lay in between. Written as DNA, the CDR3 is TGTGCCAGCAGCTTCAACTCTGGAAACACCATATATTTT. Amino acid sequence: CASSFNSGNTIYF.

This chain connects TRBV10-1 to TRBJ1-1; D remains ambiguous. Trimming left V 6 bases short and J 1 base short, with 9 bases between. The CDR3 has 13 residues. Germline assignment: CDR1 WNHNN and CDR2 SYGVQD (reference sequence). CDR3 amino acids: CASSNTPNTEAFF. CDR3 nucleotide sequence: TGCGCCAGCAGCAATACACCGAACACTGAAGCTTTCTTT.

The chain links TRBV6-1 to TRBJ2-5; 7 bases match TRBD2. The ends lost 2 bases at V and 3 bases at J; junction bases unmatched: 6. The length of the CDR3 is 15 residues. Germline loops: CDR1 MNHNS, CDR2 SASEGT. CDR3 DNA sequence: TGTGCCAGCAGTGAACCCTCGACTAGCAAAGAGACCCAGTACTTC. Its translation is CASSEPSTSKETQYF.

For the CDR3, the DNA is TGTGCCAGCAGTTACGCGGTAGCGGGAGCAGATACGCAGTATTTT. This codes for CASSYAVAGADTQYF. V is TRBV6-5 and J is TRBJ2-3, with 9 bases identical to TRBD2. After removal of 2 bases from V and 4 bases from J, the junction contained 4 bases not matched to a gene. The CDR3 runs 15 residues. In germline, CDR1 is MNHEY, CDR2 SVGAGI.

The chain joins TRBV15 to TRBJ2-1; D is perhaps TRBD2 (6 bases). Germline lookup yields CDR1 LNHNV and CDR2 YYDKDF (reference sequence). Trimming took 0 bases from V and 10 from J, leaving 10 bases between them. CDR3 length equals 13 residues. The CDR3, as DNA: TGTGCCACCAGCAGAGATCTCCGGGAGGAGCAGTTCTTC. The encoded protein is CATSRDLREEQFF.

This clone occurred once. This chain connects TRBV11-2 to TRBJ2-3; D may be TRBD1 (5 bases). V was trimmed by 2 bases and J by 2 bases, leaving 11 bases between them. The CDR3 covers 15 residues. CDR1 and CDR2 (germline): SGHAT, FQNNGV. The CDR3 sequence is CASSLKRQYTDTQYF. The CDR3 DNA is TGTGCCAGCAGCTTAAAGAGACAGTACACAGATACGCAGTATTTT.

The chain joins TRBV5-5 to TRBJ2-1; TRBD1 matches 10 bases. Germline values: CDR1 SGHKS, CDR2 YYEKEE (reference sequence). After removal of 4 bases from V and 7 bases from J, the junction contained 8 bases not matched to a gene. The CDR3 is made up of 15 amino acids. The CDR3 here is CASSRGQGLLNEQFF. The CDR3, as DNA: TGTGCCAGCAGCCGGGGACAGGGGCTTTTAAATGAGCAGTTCTTC. The full variable domain, its missing parts supplied by reference TRBV5-5 and TRBJ2-1, is DAGVTQSPTHLIKTRGQQVTLRCSPISGHKSVSWYQQVLGQGPQFIFQYYEKEERGRGNFPDRFSARQFPNYSSELNVNALLLGDSALYLCASSRGQGLLNEQFFGPGTRLTVL.

The chain recombines TRBV28 with TRBJ2-2; 14 bases map to TRBD2. This CDR3 region has 19 residues. Germline V CDR1 and CDR2: MDHEN, SYDVKM. Losses at the gene ends were 2 bases for V and 6 bases for J; bases not matched to a gene: 11. Written as DNA, the CDR3 is TGTGCCAGCAGTTTACCGCCAGGGACTAGCGGGAGTTTAGCCGGGGAGCTGTTTTTT. Protein: CASSLPPGTSGSLAGELFF. Supplemented by reference TRBV28 and TRBJ2-2, the full variable domain reads DVKVTQSSRYLVKRTGEKVFLECVQDMDHENMFWYRQDPGLGLRLIYFSYDVKMKEKGDIPEGYSVSREKKERFSLILESASTNQTSMYLCASSLPPGTSGSLAGELFFGEGSRLTVL.

The chain links TRBV11-1 to TRBJ1-1; possible D gene TRBD1, 5 bases. Germline V CDR1 and CDR2: SGHAT, FQDESV (reference sequence). Trimming cost V 5 bases and J 0 bases, with 10 bases left between them. The CDR3 covers 14 residues. The CDR3 is CASSLTGLNTEAFF. For the CDR3, the DNA is TGTGCCAGCAGCCTCACAGGTTTGAACACTGAAGCTTTCTTT.

The CDR3, as DNA: TGTGCCTGGAGGGTTAGGACAGCCTACATGAACACTGAAGCTTTCTTT. Translation gives CAWRVRTAYMNTEAFF. The rearrangement joins TRBV30 to TRBJ1-1; weak D call: TRBD1 (6 bases). The CDR3 is 16 amino acids. CDR1 and CDR2 (germline): GTSNPN, SVGIG (reference sequence). The V end was cut by 3 bases, the J end by 0 bases, with 17 bases between.

V is TRBV28 and J is TRBJ2-2, with 7 bases matching TRBD2. This CDR3 has 15 amino acids. CDR1 is MDHEN, CDR2 SYDVKM, per germline. V shed 2 bases and J 0 bases; nucleotides not matched to a gene: 0. The CDR3, as DNA: TGTGCCAGCAGTTTAGCGGGAGCGAACACCGGGGAGCTGTTTTTT. It translates to CASSLAGANTGELFF.

The rearrangement links TRBV7-9 to TRBJ1-5; possible D gene TRBD1, 5 bases. Trimming took 5 bases from V and 2 from J, leaving 19 bases between them. CDR1 and CDR2 from the germline V gene are SEHNR and FQNEAQ (reference sequence). The CDR3 is 17 amino acids. The CDR3 DNA follows: TGTGCCAGCAGCACCCTCGGGGACTCCTTGGGCAATCAGCCCCAGCATTTT. This codes for CASSTLGDSLGNQPQHF.

This clone was seen a few times. The chain couples TRBV25-1 to TRBJ1-2; the D gene is possibly TRBD1 (6 bases). The CDR3 covers 12 residues. Germline loops: CDR1 MGHDK, CDR2 SYGVNS. The ends were cut back, 4 bases at V and 7 bases at J, with 10 bases in the middle. The CDR3 protein is CASSATGSGYTF. The CDR3 DNA reads TGTGCCAGCAGTGCGACAGGAAGTGGCTACACCTTC.

This clone was detected only once. This chain links TRBV30 with TRBJ2-7; D is unresolved. The germline V gene has CDR1 GTSNPN and CDR2 SVGIG (reference sequence). V lost 3 bases and J 6 bases, leaving 12 bases between the germline ends. The CDR3 runs 12 residues. In DNA, the CDR3 is TGTGCCTGGAGAAACTACGGTTCCGAGCAGTACTTC. Amino acid sequence: CAWRNYGSEQYF.

This rearrangement joins TRBV10-3 to TRBJ2-7, with 8 bases lining up with TRBD1. The germline V gene encodes CDR1 ENHRY and CDR2 SYGVKD. With V trimmed by 9 bases and J by 5 bases, 9 bases remained unmatched. This CDR3 is 13 amino acids long. CDR3 sequence (DNA): TGTGCCATACTAAAGACAGGGGCCGACGAGCAGTACTTC. This gives the protein CAILKTGADEQYF.

The chain recombines TRBV4-1 with TRBJ2-7, with D perhaps matching TRBD2 (5 bases). This CDR3 region has 15 residues. Trimming removed 0 bases at V and 3 bases at J, with 12 bases between. Germline V gives CDR1 MGHRA, CDR2 YSYEKL. The DNA for the CDR3 is TGCGCCAGCAGCCAAGATCCAGCGGCTAACTACGAGCAGTACTTC. It yields the protein CASSQDPAANYEQYF.

CDR3 loop: CASSRAGTGWGETQYF. CDR3 DNA sequence: TGTGCCAGCAGTAGGGCAGGGACAGGTTGGGGAGAGACCCAGTACTTC. The chain employs TRBV2 and TRBJ2-5; TRBD1 aligns across 8 bases. The CDR3 is made up of 16 amino acids. Losses at the gene ends were 5 bases for V and 4 bases for J; bases not matched to a gene: 12. CDR1 is SNHLY and CDR2 is FYNNEI in the germline V gene.

The V call is TRBV5-1, the J call TRBJ2-7; 7 bases align to TRBD1. This CDR3 contains 17 residues. Germline values: CDR1 SGHRS, CDR2 YFSETQ. Germline trimming cut 4 bases from V and 1 base from J; bases unmatched to any gene: 14. The CDR3 region is CASSGSIQGIVSYEQYF. The CDR3 DNA sequence: TGCGCCAGCAGCGGGTCAATACAGGGGATCGTTTCCTACGAGCAGTACTTC.

The genes are TRBV4-2 and TRBJ2-5; perhaps TRBD2 as D (6 bases). The V end was cut by 0 bases, the J end by 2 bases, with 13 bases between. The V gene's germline CDR1 is LGHNA and CDR2 YNFKEQ. The CDR3 has 16 amino acids. CDR3 amino acids: CASSQEGMDYQETQYF. The CDR3 region has the DNA TGTGCCAGCAGCCAAGAGGGGATGGACTATCAAGAGACCCAGTACTTC.

The V call is TRBV5-1, the J call TRBJ1-6, with 8 bases matching TRBD1. Germline V gene data show CDR1 as SGHRS and CDR2 as YFSETQ. The ends lost 6 bases at V and 0 bases at J; junction bases unmatched: 5. There are 16 residues in the CDR3. In DNA, the CDR3 is TGCGCCAGCACATGGGACAGGAGCTCCTATAATTCACCCCTCCACTTT. Its protein product is CASTWDRSSYNSPLHF.

The CDR3 region has the DNA TGTGCCAGTAGTATTACTAGCGGGAAGCAGTACTTC. Amino acid sequence: CASSITSGKQYF. V gene TRBV19 combines with J gene TRBJ2-7, with TRBD2 matching over 10 bases. The trim removed 3 bases at V and 8 bases at J, leaving 1 base unmatched. This CDR3 has 12 amino acids. The germline V gene has CDR1 LNHDA and CDR2 SQIVND (reference sequence).

The V call is TRBV9, the J call TRBJ2-1; 8 nucleotides match TRBD2. The CDR3 runs 14 residues. CDR1 and CDR2 from the germline V gene are SGDLS and YYNGEE. The V segment lost 4 bases and the J segment 8 bases; nucleotides outside the gene matches: 8. DNA for the CDR3: TGTGCCAGCAGCTTGGGACTAGTTAGGGATGAGCAGTTCTTC. It is translated as CASSLGLVRDEQFF.